Listed below are T cell receptor beta chains from one sample, sequenced in a study of shared clonotypes between healthy human individuals. Method: immunoSEQ multiplex PCR; TCRdb's copy keeps in-frame clones and lacks some. The sample holds hundreds of thousands of clones, 74% seen once. Specimen: memory CD4+ T cells sorted from blood. Source of these receptors: a woman younger than 45 in good health. CDR3s include the opening cysteine and the closing phenylalanine or tryptophan. Fields, in order: V gene, J gene, CDR3 protein.

TRBV19	TRBJ2-5	CATKGDQETQYF
TRBV2	TRBJ2-1	CASSGPTSFDEQFF
TRBV5-6	TRBJ1-1	CASSLGGRTGNTEAFF
TRBV6-1	-	CASSASPESTYEQYF
TRBV7-9	TRBJ1-1	CASSLNPPEAFF
TRBV11-2	TRBJ2-2	CASKADSANTGELFF
TRBV5-1	TRBJ1-5	CASSFTGDSNQPQHF
TRBV7-9	TRBJ2-5	CASSSSSWTQYF
TRBV6-5	TRBJ1-1	CASASLGALYPPAFF
TRBV19	TRBJ1-1	CASSIDHRRGLPAFF